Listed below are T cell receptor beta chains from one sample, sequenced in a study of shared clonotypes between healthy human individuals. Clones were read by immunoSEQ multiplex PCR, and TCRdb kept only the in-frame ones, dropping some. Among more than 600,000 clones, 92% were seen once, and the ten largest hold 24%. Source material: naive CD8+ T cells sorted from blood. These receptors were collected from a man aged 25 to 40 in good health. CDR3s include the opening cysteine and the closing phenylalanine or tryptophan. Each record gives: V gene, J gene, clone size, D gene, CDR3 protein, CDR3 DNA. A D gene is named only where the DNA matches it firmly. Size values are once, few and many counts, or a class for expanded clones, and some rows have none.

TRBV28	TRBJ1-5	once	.	CASSISGVRSNQPQHF	TGTGCCAGCAGTATTTCAGGGGTAAGGAGCAATCAGCCCCAGCATTTT
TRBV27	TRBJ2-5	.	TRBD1	CASSLETGGVSRETQYF	TGTGCCAGCAGTTTAGAGACAGGGGGCGTTTCGCGGGAGACCCAGTACTTC
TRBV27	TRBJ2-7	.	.	CASSFRESYEQYF	TGTGCCAGCAGTTTTCGTGAGAGCTACGAGCAGTACTTC
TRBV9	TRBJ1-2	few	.	CASSVGTPRDGYTF	TGTGCCAGCAGCGTAGGGACGCCGCGGGATGGCTACACCTTC
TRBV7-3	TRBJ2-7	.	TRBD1	CASSLGQGVYEQYF	TGTGCCAGCAGCTTGGGACAGGGGGTTTACGAGCAGTACTTC
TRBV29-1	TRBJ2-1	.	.	CSAKRGGAPVREGNEQFF	TGCAGCGCCAAAAGGGGGGGGGCGCCAGTGCGGGAAGGGAATGAGCAGTTCTTC
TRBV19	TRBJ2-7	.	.	CASSITGSSYEQYF	TGTGCCAGTAGTATAACCGGGAGTTCCTACGAGCAGTACTTC
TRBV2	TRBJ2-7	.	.	CASSEAPGEQYF	TGTGCCAGCAGTGAAGCCCCGGGGGAGCAGTACTTC
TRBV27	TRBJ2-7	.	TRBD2	CASSFAGAGTEQYF	TGTGCCAGCAGTTTTGCGGGAGCCGGTACCGAGCAGTACTTC
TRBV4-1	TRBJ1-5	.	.	CASSQEQEPYSNQPQHF	TGCGCCAGCAGCCAAGAGCAGGAGCCGTATAGCAATCAGCCCCAGCATTTT
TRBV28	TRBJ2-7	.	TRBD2	CASSLFTSGRRSYEQYF	TGTGCCAGCAGTTTATTCACTAGCGGGAGAAGGTCCTACGAGCAGTACTTC
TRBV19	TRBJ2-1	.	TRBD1	CASSIPTGWSYNEQFF	TGTGCCAGTAGCATACCGACAGGGTGGTCCTACAATGAGCAGTTCTTC
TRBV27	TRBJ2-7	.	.	CASSLSRQYEQYF	TGTGCCAGCAGCCTTTCTCGACAGTACGAGCAGTACTTC
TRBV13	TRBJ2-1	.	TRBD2	CASSPRESVGNEQFF	TGTGCCAGCAGCCCGCGGGAGTCGGTGGGCAATGAGCAGTTCTTC
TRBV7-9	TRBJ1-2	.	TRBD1	CASSLVVQTGQGDYGYTF	TGTGCCAGCAGCTTAGTAGTCCAGACCGGACAGGGAGATTATGGCTACACCTTC
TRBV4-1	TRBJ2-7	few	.	CASSPTSLSFEQYF	TGCGCCAGCAGCCCGACTAGTCTCTCCTTCGAGCAGTACTTC
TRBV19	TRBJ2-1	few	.	CASSRTANEQFF	TGTGCCAGTAGTCGAACCGCGAATGAGCAGTTCTTC
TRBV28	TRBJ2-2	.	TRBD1	CASSSRDRVIGELFF	TGTGCCAGCAGTTCCCGGGACAGGGTCATCGGGGAGCTGTTTTTT
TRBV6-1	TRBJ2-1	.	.	CASRREGAEDEQFF	TGTGCCAGCAGACGTGAAGGGGCTGAGGATGAGCAGTTCTTC
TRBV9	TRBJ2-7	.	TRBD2	CASSTGTNPLEQYF	TGTGCCAGCAGCACCGGGACTAATCCTCTCGAGCAGTACTTC
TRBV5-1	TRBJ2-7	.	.	CASSLGAADSYEQYF	TGCGCCAGCAGCTTGGGGGCAGCAGACTCCTACGAGCAGTACTTC
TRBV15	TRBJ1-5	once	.	CATSRDRKASNQPQHF	TGTGCCACCAGCAGAGATAGGAAGGCTAGCAATCAGCCCCAGCATTTT
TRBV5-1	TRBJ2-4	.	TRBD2	CATDGVREGPTKNIQYF	TGCGCCACTGACGGTGTCCGGGAGGGCCCTACCAAAAACATTCAGTACTTC
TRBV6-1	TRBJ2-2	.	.	CASSDDSWNTGELFF	TGTGCCAGCAGTGATGACAGCTGGAACACCGGGGAGCTGTTTTTT